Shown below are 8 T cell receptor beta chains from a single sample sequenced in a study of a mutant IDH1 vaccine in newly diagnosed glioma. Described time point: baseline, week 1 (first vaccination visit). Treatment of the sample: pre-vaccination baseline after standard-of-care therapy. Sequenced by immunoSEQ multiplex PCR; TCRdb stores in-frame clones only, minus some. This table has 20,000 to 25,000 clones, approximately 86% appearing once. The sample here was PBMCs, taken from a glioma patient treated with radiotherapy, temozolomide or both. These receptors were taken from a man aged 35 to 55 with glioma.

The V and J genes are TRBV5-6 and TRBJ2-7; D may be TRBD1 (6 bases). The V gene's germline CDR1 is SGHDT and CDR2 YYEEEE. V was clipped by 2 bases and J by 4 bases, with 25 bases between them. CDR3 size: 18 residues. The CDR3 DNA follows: TGTGCCAGCAGCTTAAGAATAATTCGGCAGGGGAAGGTGTACGAGCAGTACTTC. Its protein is CASSLRIIRQGKVYEQYF.

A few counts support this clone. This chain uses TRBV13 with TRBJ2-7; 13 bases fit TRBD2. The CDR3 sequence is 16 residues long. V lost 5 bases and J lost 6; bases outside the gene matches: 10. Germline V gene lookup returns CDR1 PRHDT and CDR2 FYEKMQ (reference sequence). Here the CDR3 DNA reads TGTGCCAGCAGCCCCATCACTAGCGGGAGGGCCCCCGAGCAGTACTTC. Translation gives CASSPITSGRAPEQYF.

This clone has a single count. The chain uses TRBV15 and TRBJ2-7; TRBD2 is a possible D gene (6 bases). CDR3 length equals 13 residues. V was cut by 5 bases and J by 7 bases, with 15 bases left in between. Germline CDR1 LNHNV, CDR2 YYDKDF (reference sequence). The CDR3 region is CATSGGSKGEQYF. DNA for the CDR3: TGTGCCACCAGCGGGGGGTCCAAGGGGGAGCAGTACTTC.

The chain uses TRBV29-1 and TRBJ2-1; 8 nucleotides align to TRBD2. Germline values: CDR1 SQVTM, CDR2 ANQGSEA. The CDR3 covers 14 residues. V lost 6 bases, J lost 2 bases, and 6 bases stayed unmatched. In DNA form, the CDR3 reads TGCAGCGTGGGACGGGGGGGCCCCTACAATGAGCAGTTCTTC. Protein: CSVGRGGPYNEQFF.

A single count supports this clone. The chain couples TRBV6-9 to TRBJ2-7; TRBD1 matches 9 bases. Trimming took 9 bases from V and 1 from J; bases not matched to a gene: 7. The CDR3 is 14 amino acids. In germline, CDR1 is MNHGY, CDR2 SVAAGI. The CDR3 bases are TGTGCCAGAGACCCGGGACAGGGATCCTACGAGCAGTACGTC. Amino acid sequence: CARDPGQGSYEQYV.

The CDR3 coding sequence is TGTGCCAGCAGTGAAGGTTTAACAGGGGGCAACGAGCAGTACGTC. It encodes CASSEGLTGGNEQYV. This chain connects TRBV6-1 to TRBJ2-7; 9 positions match TRBD1. The CDR3 spans 15 residues. V lost 1 base, J lost 5 bases, and 6 bases stayed unmatched. CDR1 and CDR2 (germline): MNHNS, SASEGT.

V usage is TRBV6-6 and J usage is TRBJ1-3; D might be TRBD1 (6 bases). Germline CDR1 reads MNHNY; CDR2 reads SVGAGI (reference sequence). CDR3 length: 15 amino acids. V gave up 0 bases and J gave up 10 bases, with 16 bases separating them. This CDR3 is CASSYSFGGLGTIYF. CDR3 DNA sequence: TGTGCCAGCAGTTACTCTTTCGGGGGCTTGGGGACCATATATTTT.

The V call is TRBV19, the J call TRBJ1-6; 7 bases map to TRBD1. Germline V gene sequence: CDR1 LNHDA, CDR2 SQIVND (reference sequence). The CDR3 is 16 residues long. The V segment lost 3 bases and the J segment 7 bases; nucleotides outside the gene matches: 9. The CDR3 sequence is CASSMGQGVPNSPLHF. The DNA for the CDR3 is TGTGCCAGTAGTATGGGCCAGGGGGTCCCCAATTCACCCCTCCACTTT.